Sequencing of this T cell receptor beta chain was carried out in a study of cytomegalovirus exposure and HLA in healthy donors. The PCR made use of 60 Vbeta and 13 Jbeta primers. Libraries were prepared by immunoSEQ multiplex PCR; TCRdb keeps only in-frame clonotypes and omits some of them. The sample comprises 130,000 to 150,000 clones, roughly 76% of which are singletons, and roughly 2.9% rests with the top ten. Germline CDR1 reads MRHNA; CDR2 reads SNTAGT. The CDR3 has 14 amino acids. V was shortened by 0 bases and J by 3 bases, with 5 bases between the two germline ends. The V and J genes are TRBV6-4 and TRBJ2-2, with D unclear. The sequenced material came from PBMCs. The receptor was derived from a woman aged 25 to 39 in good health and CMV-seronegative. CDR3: CASSDSSDTGELFF. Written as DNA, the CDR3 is TGTGCCAGCAGTGACTCCTCGGACACCGGGGAGCTGTTTTTT.